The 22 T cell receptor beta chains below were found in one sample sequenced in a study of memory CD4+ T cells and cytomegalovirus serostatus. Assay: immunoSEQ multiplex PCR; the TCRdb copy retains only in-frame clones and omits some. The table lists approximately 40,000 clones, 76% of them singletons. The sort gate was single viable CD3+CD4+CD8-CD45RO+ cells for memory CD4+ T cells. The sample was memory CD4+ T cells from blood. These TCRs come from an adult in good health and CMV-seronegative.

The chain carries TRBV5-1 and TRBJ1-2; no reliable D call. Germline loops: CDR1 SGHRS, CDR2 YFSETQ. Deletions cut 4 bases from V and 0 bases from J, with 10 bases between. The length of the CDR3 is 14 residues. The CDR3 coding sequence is TGCGCCAGCAGCGCAACCGGGGCTAACTATGGCTACACCTTC. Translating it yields CASSATGANYGYTF.

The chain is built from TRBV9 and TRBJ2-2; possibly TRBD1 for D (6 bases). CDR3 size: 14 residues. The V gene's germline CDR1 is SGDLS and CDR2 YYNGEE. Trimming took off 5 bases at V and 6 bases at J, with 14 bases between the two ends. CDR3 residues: CASSGGQSAGELFF. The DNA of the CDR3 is TGTGCCAGCAGTGGGGGCCAGTCCGCCGGGGAGCTGTTTTTT.

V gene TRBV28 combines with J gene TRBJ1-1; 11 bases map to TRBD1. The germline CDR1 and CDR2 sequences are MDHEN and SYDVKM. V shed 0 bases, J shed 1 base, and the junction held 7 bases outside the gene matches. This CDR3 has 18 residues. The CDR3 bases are TGTGCCAGCAGTTTATGGGGGACAGGGGGTGATAAGAACACTGAAGCTTTCTTT. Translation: CASSLWGTGGDKNTEAFF.

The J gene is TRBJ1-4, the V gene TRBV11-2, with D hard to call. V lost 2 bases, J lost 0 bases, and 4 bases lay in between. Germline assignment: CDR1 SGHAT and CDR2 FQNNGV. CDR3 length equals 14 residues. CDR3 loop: CASSLTATNEKLFF. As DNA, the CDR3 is TGTGCCAGCAGCTTAACAGCAACTAATGAAAAACTGTTTTTT.

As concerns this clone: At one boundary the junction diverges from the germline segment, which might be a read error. CDR3 amino acids: CASSFGGAKDIQYF. The CDR3 nucleotides are TGCGCCAGCAGCTTCGGGGGGGCCAAAGACATTCAGTACTTC. The chain combines TRBV4-1 with TRBJ2-4; 8 nucleotides match TRBD2. Germline CDR1 and CDR2: MGHRA and YSYEKL. CDR3 length equals 14 residues.

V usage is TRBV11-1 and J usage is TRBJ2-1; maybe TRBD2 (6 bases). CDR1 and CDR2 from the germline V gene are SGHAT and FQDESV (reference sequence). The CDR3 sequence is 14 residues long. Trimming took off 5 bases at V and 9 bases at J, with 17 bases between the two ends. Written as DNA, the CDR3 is TGTGCCAGCAGCCAGGCGGAGGGGACTTTTGAGCAGTTCTTC. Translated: CASSQAEGTFEQFF.

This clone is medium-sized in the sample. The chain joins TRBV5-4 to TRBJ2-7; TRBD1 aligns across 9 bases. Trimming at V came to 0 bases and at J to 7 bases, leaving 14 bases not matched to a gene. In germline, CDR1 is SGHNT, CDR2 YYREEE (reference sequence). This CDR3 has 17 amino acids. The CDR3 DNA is TGTGCCAGCAGCTTGGGCGGACGGACAGGGGACTCGGAGGAGCAGTACTTC. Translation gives CASSLGGRTGDSEEQYF.

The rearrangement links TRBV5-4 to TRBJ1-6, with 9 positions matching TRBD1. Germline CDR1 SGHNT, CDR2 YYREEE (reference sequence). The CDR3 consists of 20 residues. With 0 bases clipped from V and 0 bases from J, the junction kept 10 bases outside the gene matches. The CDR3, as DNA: TGTGCCAGCAGCTTGGCCCGGGACAGGGAGAGGAGCTCCTATAATTCACCCCTCCACTTT. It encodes CASSLARDRERSSYNSPLHF.

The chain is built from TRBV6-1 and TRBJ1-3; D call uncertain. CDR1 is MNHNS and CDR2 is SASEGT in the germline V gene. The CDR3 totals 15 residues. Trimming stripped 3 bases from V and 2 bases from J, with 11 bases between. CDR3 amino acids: CASSEEGSAGNTIYF. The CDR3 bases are TGTGCCAGCAGTGAGGAGGGAAGTGCTGGAAACACCATATATTTT.

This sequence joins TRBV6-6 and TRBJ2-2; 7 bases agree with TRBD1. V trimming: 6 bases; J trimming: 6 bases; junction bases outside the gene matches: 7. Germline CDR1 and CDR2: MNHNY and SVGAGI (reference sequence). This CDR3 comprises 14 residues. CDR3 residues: CASRTTGTSGELFF. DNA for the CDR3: TGTGCCAGCAGAACGACAGGGACATCCGGGGAGCTGTTTTTT.

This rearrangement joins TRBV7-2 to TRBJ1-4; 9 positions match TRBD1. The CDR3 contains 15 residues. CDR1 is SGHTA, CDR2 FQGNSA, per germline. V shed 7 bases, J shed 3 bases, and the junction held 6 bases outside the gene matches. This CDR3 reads CASTQGAGANEKLFF. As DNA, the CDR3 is TGTGCCAGCACACAGGGGGCGGGAGCTAATGAAAAACTGTTTTTT.

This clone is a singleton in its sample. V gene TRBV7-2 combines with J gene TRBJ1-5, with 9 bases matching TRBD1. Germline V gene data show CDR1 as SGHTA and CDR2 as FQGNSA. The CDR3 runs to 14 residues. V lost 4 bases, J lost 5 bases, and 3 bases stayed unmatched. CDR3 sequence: CASSSRTGDQPQHF. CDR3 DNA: TGTGCCAGCAGCTCCAGGACAGGGGATCAGCCCCAGCATTTT.

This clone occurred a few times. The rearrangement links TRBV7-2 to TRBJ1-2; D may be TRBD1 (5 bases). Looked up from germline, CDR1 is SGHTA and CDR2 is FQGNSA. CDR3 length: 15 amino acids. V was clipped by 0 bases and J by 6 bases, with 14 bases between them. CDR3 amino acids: CASSLAPGGFNGYTF. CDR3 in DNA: TGTGCCAGCAGCTTAGCGCCGGGGGGATTCAATGGCTACACCTTC.

CDR3 in amino acids: CASGRDTEAFF. The CDR3 coding sequence is TGTGCCAGCGGGCGGGACACTGAAGCTTTCTTT. The V and J genes are TRBV2 and TRBJ1-1; D gene ambiguous. V gave up 8 bases and J gave up 3 bases, with 7 bases separating them. The CDR3 totals 11 residues. The germline V gene has CDR1 SNHLY and CDR2 FYNNEI.

The CDR3 loop is CASSIMGLAGATDTQYF. DNA for the CDR3: TGTGCCAGTAGTATCATGGGCCTAGCGGGGGCCACAGATACGCAGTATTTT. V gene TRBV19 combines with J gene TRBJ2-3, with TRBD2 matching over 10 bases. This CDR3 is built from 17 residues. Germline CDR1 is LNHDA and CDR2 is SQIVND (reference sequence). V gave up 3 bases and J gave up 2 bases; unmatched junction bases: 8.

The chain's CDR3 is CASSPGDRQPQHF. CDR3 DNA sequence: TGTGCCAGCAGCCCCGGGGACAGACAGCCCCAGCATTTT. V gene TRBV7-9 combines with J gene TRBJ1-5; 7 bases are a match to TRBD1. Germline V lookup: CDR1 SEHNR, CDR2 FQNEAQ (reference sequence). This CDR3 is built from 13 residues. Trimming removed 5 bases from V and 7 bases from J; junction bases left unmatched: 5.

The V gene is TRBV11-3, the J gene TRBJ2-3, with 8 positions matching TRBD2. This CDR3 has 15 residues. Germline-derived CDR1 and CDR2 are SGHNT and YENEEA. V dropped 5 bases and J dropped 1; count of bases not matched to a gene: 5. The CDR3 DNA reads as TGTGCCAGCAGCACACTAGCGGATCGCACAGATACGCAGTATTTT. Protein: CASSTLADRTDTQYF.

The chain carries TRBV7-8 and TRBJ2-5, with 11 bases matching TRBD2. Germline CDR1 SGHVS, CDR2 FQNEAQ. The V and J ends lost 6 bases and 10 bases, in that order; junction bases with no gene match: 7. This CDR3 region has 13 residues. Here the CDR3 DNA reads TGTGCCAGCAGTCGGACTAGCGGGTATGGCCAGTACTTC. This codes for CASSRTSGYGQYF.

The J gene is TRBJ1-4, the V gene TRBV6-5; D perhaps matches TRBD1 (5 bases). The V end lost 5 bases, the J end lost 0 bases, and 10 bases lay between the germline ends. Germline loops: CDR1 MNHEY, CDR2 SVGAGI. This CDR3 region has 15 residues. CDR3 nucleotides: TGTGCCAGCAGTGGGACGGGAGCAACTAATGAAAAACTGTTTTTT. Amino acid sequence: CASSGTGATNEKLFF.

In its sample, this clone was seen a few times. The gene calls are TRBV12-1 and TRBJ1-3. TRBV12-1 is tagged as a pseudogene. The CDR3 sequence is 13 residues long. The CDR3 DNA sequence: TGTGCCAGCAGCCGCAAAGGTGGAAACACCATATATTTT. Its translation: CASSRKGGNTIYF.

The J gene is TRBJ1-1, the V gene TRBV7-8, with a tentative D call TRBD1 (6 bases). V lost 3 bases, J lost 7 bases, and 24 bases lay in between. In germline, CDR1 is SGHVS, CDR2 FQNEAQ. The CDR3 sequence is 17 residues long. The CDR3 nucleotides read TGTGCCAGCAGCTTGGTTGCGCGACAGGACGACATCCATGAAGCTTTCTTT. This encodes CASSLVARQDDIHEAFF. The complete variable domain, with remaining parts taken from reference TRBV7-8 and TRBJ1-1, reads GAGVSQSPRYKVAKRGQDVALRCDPISGHVSLFWYQQALGQGPEFLTYFQNEAQLDKSGLPSDRFFAERPEGSVSTLKIQRTQQEDSAVYLCASSLVARQDDIHEAFFGQGTRLTVV.

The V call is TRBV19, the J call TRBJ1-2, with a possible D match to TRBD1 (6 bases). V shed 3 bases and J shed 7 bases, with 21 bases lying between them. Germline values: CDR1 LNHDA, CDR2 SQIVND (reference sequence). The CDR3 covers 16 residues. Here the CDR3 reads CASSMWAPGVNFGYTF. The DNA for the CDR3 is TGTGCCAGTAGTATGTGGGCCCCAGGGGTCAATTTTGGCTACACCTTC.